The source of this TCR beta chain is a study of CD8+ T cells in alopecia areata. Overall study findings and caveats: Scalp sequencing also captures normal skin's resident alphabeta T cells.

Extraction and reverse transcription of RNA yielded cDNA as the sequencing template. This table comes from immunoSEQ multiplex PCR, and its TCRdb copy is limited to in-frame clones, with some not included. The data show about 110,000 clones, with over 55% seen just once and more than 20% held by the top ten. This CDR3 spans 13 amino acids. Germline CDR1 SEHNR, CDR2 FQNEAQ (reference sequence). About this clone itself: Antigen specificity is unknown.

The genes are TRBV7-9 and TRBJ2-5; D call uncertain. The J call is in doubt because the DNA end fits TRBJ2-7 better. Sequencing was performed on NKG2D-low CD8+ T cells sorted from blood. The TCR originated in a human donor with alopecia areata. The DNA for the CDR3 is TGTGCCAGCAGTCCTATCCGGCTGTACGAGCAGTACTTC. This codes for CASSPIRLYEQYF.